The 10 T cell receptor beta chains below were found in one sample sequenced in a study of blood T cell repertoires in COVID-19. Clones were read by immunoSEQ multiplex PCR, and TCRdb kept only the in-frame ones, dropping some. This sample has about 96,000 clones; about 90% occur once, and the top ten carry around 4.2%. Sequencing used peripheral blood. The source of these receptors is a human donor with COVID-19, enrolled during active disease. The donor label of this sample is uncertain.

The chain uses TRBV6-1 and TRBJ1-6; D is ambiguous. The CDR3 covers 14 residues. V lost 0 bases, J lost 7 bases, and 7 bases lay in between. Germline CDR1 and CDR2: MNHNS and SASEGT. The CDR3 region has the DNA TGTGCCAGCAGTGAAGCGCCCCAGAATTCACCCCTCCACTTT. Its translation: CASSEAPQNSPLHF.

The rearrangement uses TRBV12-3 or TRBV12-4 and TRBJ1-4; maybe TRBD1 (5 bases). This CDR3 is built from 13 residues. The V end lost 5 bases, the J end lost 8 bases, and 12 bases lay between the germline ends. The CDR3 DNA is TGTGCCAGCAGTCAAGGATCAGGGGAAAAACTGTTTTTT. Translation gives CASSQGSGEKLFF.

The rearrangement links TRBV11-2 to TRBJ1-2; the match to TRBD1 covers 9 bases. V gave up 4 bases and J gave up 2 bases; unmatched junction bases: 5. Germline V gene data show CDR1 as SGHAT and CDR2 as FQNNGV. CDR3 length equals 15 residues. The CDR3 DNA is TGTGCCAGCAGCTCTCCGGGACAGGGCAACTATGGCTACACCTTC. This sequence encodes CASSSPGQGNYGYTF.

The gene calls are TRBV5-1 and TRBJ2-6; TRBD1 aligns across 11 bases. This CDR3 region has 17 residues. Trimming removed 4 bases from V and 1 base from J; junction bases left unmatched: 4. Germline values: CDR1 SGHRS, CDR2 YFSETQ. The CDR3 DNA follows: TGCGCCAGCAGCCCCGGACAGGGGGCTTCTGGGGCCAACGTCCTGACTTTC. The encoded protein is CASSPGQGASGANVLTF.

The CDR3 sequence: CASSLQRGYTF. CDR3 coding DNA: TGTGCCAGCAGCCTCCAGCGGGGCTACACCTTC. This chain joins TRBV12-3 or TRBV12-4 and TRBJ1-2; D is uncertain. CDR3 size: 11 residues. Trimming took off 6 bases at V and 8 bases at J, with 10 bases between the two ends.

The V call is TRBV18, the J call TRBJ2-1, with 10 bases lining up with TRBD2. V lost 5 bases to trimming and J lost 9 bases; unmatched junction nucleotides: 13. This CDR3 is 16 amino acids long. Germline loops: CDR1 KGHSH, CDR2 LQKENI. The DNA for the CDR3 is TGTGCCAGCTCAATGACCGGGACTAGCGCCGGGGCTGAGCAGTTCTTC. It is translated as CASSMTGTSAGAEQFF.

The CDR3 DNA sequence: TGTGCCAGCCGTACAATCTCTAGCAATCAGCCCCAGCATTTT. This codes for CASRTISSNQPQHF. This chain joins TRBV9 and TRBJ1-5; D remains ambiguous. The ends were cut back, 7 bases at V and 0 bases at J, with 11 bases in the middle. Germline assignment: CDR1 SGDLS and CDR2 YYNGEE. This CDR3 has 14 amino acids.

V gene TRBV9 combines with J gene TRBJ1-6; possibly TRBD1 for D (5 bases). Germline CDR1 and CDR2: SGDLS and YYNGEE. CDR3 length: 15 amino acids. Trimming removed 1 base at V and 0 bases at J, with 5 bases between. The CDR3 bases are TGTGCCAGCAGCGTACAGGGCTCCTATAATTCACCCCTCCACTTT. Translated: CASSVQGSYNSPLHF.

There are a few counts of this clone. This chain uses TRBV5-1 with TRBJ1-2; TRBD1 is a possible D gene (6 bases). CDR1 SGHRS and CDR2 YFSETQ come from the germline V gene. The V end lost 4 bases, the J end lost 1 base, and 17 bases lay between the germline ends. The CDR3 contains 16 residues. The CDR3 DNA sequence: TGCGCCAGCAGCGGACCGGGACACGTCATTAACTATGGCTACACCTTC. Translated: CASSGPGHVINYGYTF. The entire variable domain, with the rest obtained from reference TRBV5-1 and TRBJ1-2, is as follows: KAGVTQTPRYLIKTRGQQVTLSCSPISGHRSVSWYQQTPGQGLQFLFEYFSETQRNKGNFPGRFSGRQFSNSRSEMNVSTLELGDSALYLCASSGPGHVINYGYTFGSGTRLTVV.

The V call is TRBV5-6, the J call TRBJ1-2; TRBD1 aligns across 10 bases. Germline CDR1 reads SGHDT; CDR2 reads YYEEEE. This CDR3 is 14 amino acids long. The V segment lost 5 bases and the J segment 8 bases; nucleotides outside the gene matches: 9. The chain's CDR3 is CASRVTGGASGYTF. The CDR3, as DNA: TGTGCCAGCAGAGTGACAGGGGGCGCCTCCGGCTACACCTTC.